The 7 T cell receptor beta chains in this list originate from one sample, sequenced in a study of low-dose radiotherapy and immunotherapy resistance in tumors. Time point defined: after trial treatment. Specified treatment: LDRT plus nivolumab, ipilimumab, low-dose cyclophosphamide and aspirin (RACIN trial). Alpha- and beta-chain coverage of first-strand cDNA came from TRAV- and TRBV-specific primers. It was with a constant-region primer and a V-primer adapter that TCRs were amplified over roughly 20 PCR cycles. TCRdb re-analysed the reads in MiXCR, keeping a single row per CDR3 protein. The table has 95,000 to 100,000 distinct CDR3 sequences, around 20% seen once; the top ten hold over 4%. Sequencing used PBMCs, obtained after low-dose radiotherapy plus immunotherapy. The receptors here all came from a male donor with prostate cancer.

This clonotype was observed many times. The J gene is TRBJ2-3, the V gene TRBV6-2 or TRBV6-3, with TRBD2 as a possible D gene (7 bases). V dropped 9 bases and J dropped 3 bases, with 19 bases sitting between them. Germline lookup yields CDR1 MNHEY and CDR2 SVGEGT. The CDR3 length is 15 residues. The CDR3 is CASTRSRGLTDTQYF. The DNA for the CDR3 is TGTGCCAGTACCCGCTCGCGGGGGCTGACAGATACGCAGTATTTT.

This clonotype came up many times. CDR3: CASRVPGPRNIQYF. DNA for the CDR3: TGTGCCAGCAGAGTCCCGGGACCAAGGAACATTCAGTACTTC. This chain joins TRBV6-1 and TRBJ2-4, with D possibly called TRBD1 or TRBD2 (5 bases each). This CDR3 spans 14 amino acids. V was pared by 6 bases and J by 7 bases, with 16 bases between. The germline gives CDR1 MNHNS, CDR2 SASEGT.

The chain links TRBV29-1 to TRBJ1-5, with a tentative D call TRBD1 (6 bases). The CDR3 is made up of 14 amino acids. Germline assignment: CDR1 SQVTM and CDR2 ANQGSEA. Trimming pared 8 bases from V and 6 bases from J, leaving 20 bases between. CDR3 in DNA: TGCAGCAAGACAGGCAGGGATGTTTGTCAGCCCCAGCATTTT. Its translation: CSKTGRDVCQPQHF.

In its sample, this clonotype was seen many times. The chain recombines TRBV20-1 with TRBJ2-4, with D perhaps TRBD1 (5 bases). The CDR3 is 14 amino acids. CDR1 and CDR2 from the germline V gene are DFQATT and SNEGSKA (reference sequence). Trimming stripped 6 bases from V and 5 bases from J, with 17 bases between. In DNA, the CDR3 is TGCAGTGCCCCGGTGGGCAGGGATCAAAACATTCAGTACTTC. The encoded protein is CSAPVGRDQNIQYF.

With respect to this clonotype: A read error is the likely source, as a far larger clone sits one nucleotide away. CDR3 region: CASSPSSLGEQFF. DNA for the CDR3: TGTGCCAGCAGCCCTTCCTCACTGGGTGAGCAGTTCTTC. The V and J genes are TRBV3-1 and TRBJ2-1; the D is unclear. Germline values: CDR1 LGHDT, CDR2 YNNKEL (reference sequence). The V end was cut by 4 bases, the J end by 9 bases, with 13 bases between. The CDR3 spans 13 residues.

This clonotype was found many times. The J gene is TRBJ2-7, the V gene TRBV6-2 or TRBV6-3, with 7 nucleotides matching TRBD1. J lost 5 bases, V lost 5 bases, and 6 bases had no gene match. Germline lookup yields CDR1 MNHEY and CDR2 SVGEGT. This CDR3 has 13 amino acids. For the CDR3, the DNA is TGTGCCAGCAGTGAGACAGGGCGCCACGAGCAGTACTTC. It is translated as CASSETGRHEQYF.

This clonotype was counted many times. This CDR3 is CASRVGNEKLFF. The DNA for the CDR3 is TGTGCCAGCAGGGTCGGCAATGAAAAACTGTTTTTT. The chain links TRBV25-1 to TRBJ1-4; D not certain. The CDR3 runs to 12 residues. V was pared by 6 bases and J by 5 bases, with 7 bases between. The V gene's germline CDR1 is MGHDK and CDR2 SYGVNS.